This T cell receptor (beta chain) was profiled in a study of cytomegalovirus exposure and HLA in healthy donors. Overall study findings and caveats: It was taken for granted in presence/absence analyses that sequencing depth across donors was roughly uniform.

On this clone itself: Its antigen is unknown. An end of the junction differs from the germline gene, which may be a read error.

The primer mix had 60 Vbeta and 13 Jbeta primers. Sequencing used immunoSEQ multiplex PCR; TCRdb keeps in-frame clones, though not all of them. The table lists 150,000 or so clones, about 80% of them singletons. The germline CDR1 and CDR2 sequences are SEHNR and FQNEAQ (reference sequence). CDR3 length: 15 residues. The chain recombines TRBV7-9 with TRBJ2-7; 7 nucleotides line up with TRBD2. Sequenced material: PBMCs. The origin of this receptor is a man aged 30 to 45 in good health and CMV-seropositive. In DNA form, the CDR3 reads TGTTCCAGCAGCTTAAGGGACGGGGGGAACTACGAGCAGTACTTC. This encodes CSSSLRDGGNYEQYF.